The 29 T cell receptor beta chains below were found in one sample sequenced in a study of OX40 agonist ivuxolimab in advanced cancers. Clones were read by immunoSEQ multiplex PCR, and TCRdb kept only the in-frame ones, dropping some. This table has some 100,000 clones, around 84% appearing once. The source material was CD4+ or CD8+ T cells sorted from blood, sampled in a trial of the OX40 agonist ivuxolimab. These receptors were taken from an adult with an advanced solid tumor such as melanoma, head and neck, liver or kidney cancer.

This clone was picked up one time. The V gene is TRBV5-6, the J gene TRBJ2-5; TRBD2 matches at 10 bases. V lost 3 bases and J lost 3; bases outside the gene matches: 14. The CDR3 totals 18 residues. The germline V gene encodes CDR1 SGHDT and CDR2 YYEEEE. The CDR3 here is CASSSPGGVAGGKETQYF. The CDR3 DNA reads TGTGCCAGCAGCTCACCGGGTGGAGTAGCGGGGGGCAAAGAGACCCAGTACTTC.

This clone has just one count. The chain employs TRBV19 and TRBJ1-1; no firm D call. Trimming stripped 5 bases from V and 0 bases from J, with 7 bases between. From germline, CDR1 is LNHDA and CDR2 SQIVND (reference sequence). This CDR3 region has 13 residues. CDR3 in amino acids: CASSVPMNTEAFF. CDR3 sequence (DNA): TGTGCCAGTAGTGTCCCGATGAACACTGAAGCTTTCTTT.

The CDR3 DNA follows: TGTGCCAGCTCACCTAGAAGGACAGGCAATGAATCTGAAGCTTTCTTT. Protein product: CASSPRRTGNESEAFF. The chain carries TRBV18 and TRBJ1-1; 7 nucleotides line up with TRBD1. The CDR3 is 16 amino acids. CDR1 KGHSH and CDR2 LQKENI come from the germline V gene. Trimming cost V 3 bases and J 6 bases; bases outside gene matches: 13.

The rearrangement links TRBV5-4 to TRBJ2-1; D is unclear. This CDR3 has 13 residues. V was shortened by 0 bases and J by 6 bases, with 7 bases between the two germline ends. The V gene's germline CDR1 is SGHNT and CDR2 YYREEE (reference sequence). CDR3 coding DNA: TGTGCCAGCAGCTTGGCAAGGACCAATGAGCAGTTCTTC. Translating it yields CASSLARTNEQFF.

This sequence joins TRBV9 and TRBJ2-6; 10 nucleotides match TRBD1. V gave up 0 bases and J gave up 11 bases; unmatched junction bases: 5. CDR3 length: 15 amino acids. Germline V gene sequence: CDR1 SGDLS, CDR2 YYNGEE. CDR3 coding DNA: TGTGCCAGCAGCGTAGAGGGGACAGGGGTAGACGTCCTGACTTTC. This translates into CASSVEGTGVDVLTF. Complete variable domain (other parts from reference TRBV9 and TRBJ2-6): DSGVTQTPKHLITATGQRVTLRCSPRSGDLSVYWYQQSLDQGLQFLIQYYNGEERAKGNILERFSAQQFPDLHSELNLSSLELGDSALYFCASSVEGTGVDVLTFGAGSRLTVL.

The chain is built from TRBV9 and TRBJ1-5; 9 bases are a match to TRBD1. The CDR3 covers 15 residues. CDR1 and CDR2 (germline): SGDLS, YYNGEE. The V gene end was trimmed by 0 bases and the J gene end by 2 bases; junction bases not matched to a gene: 0. CDR3 residues: CASSVGQGGNQPQHF. The CDR3 region has the DNA TGTGCCAGCAGCGTAGGACAGGGGGGCAATCAGCCCCAGCATTTT.

This clone was observed once. At one end the junction does not follow the germline gene, possibly because of a read error. V and J are TRBV11-2 and TRBJ2-5; D possibly uses TRBD1 or TRBD2 (7 bases each). The CDR3 runs 16 residues. Germline V gene data show CDR1 as SGHAT and CDR2 as FQNNGV. CDR3 protein: CASTLSRGGGVETQYF. The CDR3, as DNA: TGTGCCAGCACCTTAAGCAGGGGAGGGGGCGTTGAGACCCAGTACTTC.

This clone was seen only a few times. The V gene is TRBV4-1, the J gene TRBJ2-3, with a weak D call TRBD1 (5 bases). Germline V lookup: CDR1 MGHRA, CDR2 YSYEKL. V lost 7 bases to trimming and J lost 3 bases, with 23 bases between them. This CDR3 has 17 residues. The CDR3 nucleotides read TGCGCCAGCACTAAAGGGGTAGGGGATGATGGTACAGATACGCAGTATTTT. This encodes CASTKGVGDDGTDTQYF.

The chain recombines TRBV20-1 with TRBJ2-5; D is undetermined. The germline CDR1 and CDR2 sequences are DFQATT and SNEGSKA (reference sequence). The CDR3 is 10 residues long. Trimming stripped 6 bases from V and 5 bases from J, with 7 bases between. In nucleotides, the CDR3 is TGCAGTGCCCATGCTGAGACCCAGTACTTC. This gives the protein CSAHAETQYF.

The chain combines TRBV29-1 with TRBJ2-5; D gene ambiguous. The germline gives CDR1 SQVTM, CDR2 ANQGSEA. V was pared by 6 bases and J by 2 bases, with 7 bases between. This CDR3 has 11 residues. The CDR3 coding sequence is TGCAGCGTAGCAGATCAAGAGACCCAGTACTTC. This codes for CSVADQETQYF.

The genes are TRBV28 and TRBJ1-4, with D possibly being TRBD1 (5 bases). The length of the CDR3 is 15 residues. V gave up 6 bases and J gave up 5 bases, with 16 bases separating them. Germline V gene sequence: CDR1 MDHEN, CDR2 SYDVKM. DNA for the CDR3: TGTGCCAGCAGCCCACCACAGGCGTCAAATGAAAAACTGTTTTTT. Its translation is CASSPPQASNEKLFF.

The CDR3 DNA reads as TGTGCCAGCAGCTCGTCACAGGGGGCCCGTAGCAATCAGCCCCAGCATTTT. Translating it yields CASSSSQGARSNQPQHF. J is TRBJ1-5 and V is TRBV5-8; 9 positions match TRBD1. With 3 bases clipped from V and 0 bases from J, the junction kept 7 bases outside the gene matches. The germline CDR1 and CDR2 sequences are SGHTS and YDEGEE. The CDR3 runs 17 residues. Using reference TRBV5-8 and TRBJ1-5 for the parts outside the CDR3, the full variable domain is EAGVTQSPTHLIKTRGQQATLRCSPISGHTSVYWYQQALGLGLQFLLWYDEGEERNRGNFPPRFSGRQFPNYSSELNVNALELEDSALYLCASSSSQGARSNQPQHFGDGTRLSIL.

The chain joins TRBV19 to TRBJ2-6; 8 positions agree with TRBD2. This CDR3 has 17 amino acids. Looked up from germline, CDR1 is LNHDA and CDR2 is SQIVND (reference sequence). V lost 5 bases and J lost 0; bases outside the gene matches: 6. The CDR3, as DNA: TGTGCCAGTAGTGCGACCGGGAGGGCCTCTGGGGCCAACGTCCTGACTTTC. This translates into CASSATGRASGANVLTF.

This rearrangement joins TRBV6-5 to TRBJ2-2, with TRBD1 identical over 9 bases. Germline V gene lookup returns CDR1 MNHEY and CDR2 SVGAGI. The J segment lost 5 bases and the V segment lost 4 bases, leaving 5 bases of the junction unmatched. The CDR3 spans 15 residues. CDR3 in DNA: TGTGCCAGCAGTTTACCGGGACAGGGAACCGGGGAGCTGTTTTTT. Encoded protein: CASSLPGQGTGELFF.

The rearrangement uses TRBV28 and TRBJ1-2, with 9 bases identical to TRBD1. The V gene end was trimmed by 6 bases and the J gene end by 8 bases; junction bases not matched to a gene: 13. The CDR3 totals 15 residues. Germline V gene sequence: CDR1 MDHEN, CDR2 SYDVKM. CDR3 coding DNA: TGTGCCAGCAGCTCTCCCTCGGGACAGGGCCACGGCTACACCTTC. Amino acids: CASSSPSGQGHGYTF.

The chain joins TRBV28 to TRBJ2-3; tentatively, D is TRBD1 (6 bases). The CDR3 is made up of 12 amino acids. The germline V and J ends were trimmed by 7 bases and 8 bases, with 13 bases remaining between them. Germline V CDR1 and CDR2: MDHEN, SYDVKM. For the CDR3, the DNA is TGTGCCAGCAAGACAGGAGACGCTACGCAGTATTTT. Its translation: CASKTGDATQYF.

The rearrangement links TRBV28 to TRBJ1-1; possible D gene TRBD1, 6 bases. This CDR3 has 14 amino acids. V dropped 2 bases and J dropped 4 bases, with 11 bases sitting between them. Per germline, CDR1 MDHEN and CDR2 SYDVKM. Here the CDR3 DNA reads TGTGCCAGCAGTTTACCAGGGGAGAGCACTGAAGCTTTCTTT. Its protein is CASSLPGESTEAFF.

The chain employs TRBV11-2 and TRBJ2-2, with 10 bases aligning to TRBD1. V was clipped by 0 bases and J by 2 bases; unmatched bases: 3. The CDR3 length is 17 residues. Germline CDR1 SGHAT, CDR2 FQNNGV. The CDR3 region has the DNA TGTGCCAGCAGCTTAGACGGGACAGGGGCAAACACCGGGGAGCTGTTTTTT. It is translated as CASSLDGTGANTGELFF.

This clone was seen a few times. The chain couples TRBV10-3 to TRBJ1-5; a weak D match, TRBD1 (5 bases). CDR3 length: 12 residues. With 6 bases removed from V and 6 bases from J, the gap between germline ends came to 9 bases. Germline V gene lookup returns CDR1 ENHRY and CDR2 SYGVKD. CDR3: CAIRQAGQPQHF. Written as DNA, the CDR3 is TGTGCCATCAGACAGGCTGGTCAGCCCCAGCATTTT.

Of note for this clone: At the DNA level, this CDR3 is encoded by other sequences in the same sample as well. The chain has TRBV9 and TRBJ2-1; 10 nucleotides align to TRBD1. The V gene's germline CDR1 is SGDLS and CDR2 YYNGEE. The CDR3 runs 16 residues. With 0 bases clipped from V and 3 bases from J, the junction kept 3 bases outside the gene matches. The CDR3 DNA reads TGTGCCAGCAGCGTAGAGGGACAGGGGATCTACAATGAGCAGTTCTTC. Translating it yields CASSVEGQGIYNEQFF.

The chain uses TRBV7-6 and TRBJ2-7; 9 nucleotides match TRBD2. Germline values: CDR1 SGHVS, CDR2 FNYEAQ. The CDR3 has 15 residues. After removal of 1 base from V and 3 bases from J, the junction contained 4 bases not matched to a gene. CDR3 amino acids: CASSLVAGGDYEQYF. The CDR3 DNA reads as TGTGCCAGCAGCTTAGTTGCGGGGGGGGACTACGAGCAGTACTTC.

The V and J genes are TRBV5-6 and TRBJ2-3; D gene unclear. From germline, CDR1 is SGHDT and CDR2 YYEEEE. This CDR3 is built from 14 residues. Trimming left V 0 bases short and J 2 bases short, with 7 bases between. The CDR3 DNA follows: TGTGCCAGCAGCTTGGACCAGAACACAGATACGCAGTATTTT. The encoded protein is CASSLDQNTDTQYF.

This chain uses TRBV7-9 with TRBJ2-1, with a weak D call TRBD1 (5 bases). CDR1 SEHNR and CDR2 FQNEAQ come from the germline V gene (reference sequence). The CDR3 spans 15 residues. V lost 3 bases to trimming and J lost 8 bases, with 17 bases between them. CDR3 loop: CASSLTATSGDEQFF. CDR3 nucleotide sequence: TGTGCCAGCAGCTTGACAGCCACATCGGGCGATGAGCAGTTCTTC.

The J gene is TRBJ1-1, the V gene TRBV7-3, with 7 bases fitting TRBD1. This CDR3 has 16 residues. From germline, CDR1 is SGHTA and CDR2 FQGTGA. V dropped 5 bases and J dropped 1; count of bases not matched to a gene: 10. CDR3 amino acids: CASSPRGDSPNTEAFF. The CDR3 nucleotides are TGTGCCAGCAGCCCGAGGGGGGACAGCCCGAACACTGAAGCTTTCTTT. Combining the CDR3 with reference TRBV7-3 and TRBJ1-1 gives the whole variable domain GAGVSQTPSNKVTEKGKYVELRCDPISGHTALYWYRQSLGQGPEFLIYFQGTGAADDSGLPNDRFFAVRPEGSVSTLKIQRTERGDSAVYLCASSPRGDSPNTEAFFGQGTRLTVV.

The rearrangement joins TRBV28 to TRBJ1-2; tentatively, D is TRBD1 (6 bases). Germline CDR1 is MDHEN and CDR2 is SYDVKM. CDR3 length equals 13 residues. Between the trimmed V and J ends, which lost 4 bases and 2 bases, there was a span of 8 bases. CDR3: CASSSGQNYGYTF. CDR3 bases: TGTGCCAGCAGTTCCGGACAGAACTATGGCTACACCTTC.

The chain combines TRBV5-1 with TRBJ2-7; D gene unclear. CDR3 length equals 14 residues. Between the trimmed V and J ends, which lost 3 bases and 5 bases, there was a span of 15 bases. Germline V gene data show CDR1 as SGHRS and CDR2 as YFSETQ. This chain's CDR3 is CASSSHPPEDEQYF. DNA for the CDR3: TGCGCCAGCAGCTCCCACCCACCCGAGGACGAGCAGTACTTC.

This sequence joins TRBV9 and TRBJ1-2, with TRBD1 matching 8 bases. Germline lookup yields CDR1 SGDLS and CDR2 YYNGEE. The CDR3 spans 13 residues. The V gene end was trimmed by 7 bases and the J gene end by 5 bases; junction bases not matched to a gene: 7. DNA for the CDR3: TGTGCCAGCGGGACAGGACAGCAATATGGCTACACCTTC. Protein product: CASGTGQQYGYTF.

This clone was found once. The rearrangement links TRBV6-5 to TRBJ2-1; D call uncertain. Trimming took off 2 bases at V and 0 bases at J, with 11 bases between the two ends. Germline loops: CDR1 MNHEY, CDR2 SVGAGI. This CDR3 is built from 16 residues. The CDR3 sequence: CASSYASSSSYNEQFF. The CDR3 DNA follows: TGTGCCAGCAGTTACGCGTCTTCGAGCTCCTACAATGAGCAGTTCTTC.

V is TRBV19 and J is TRBJ2-5, with a tentative D call TRBD2 (6 bases). The J call may not be correct, given that the DNA end is closer to TRBJ2-7. Per the germline V gene, CDR1 is LNHDA and CDR2 is SQIVND (reference sequence). The CDR3 has 17 amino acids. For the CDR3, the DNA is TGTGCCAGTAGTATGGAGGCGGGGTCCCACCTTGGTTACGAGCAGTACTTC. Protein: CASSMEAGSHLGYEQYF.